The 30 T cell receptor beta chains listed next were all sequenced from one sample in a study of T-cell memory formation after mild COVID-19. TCRdb processed the 5' RACE reads anew with MiXCR; each CDR3 protein has one entry. The sample has 250,000 to 350,000 distinct CDR3 sequences; about a sixth are singletons. The specimen sequenced was PBMCs or a T cell subset sorted from them (not recorded which). These receptors all come from a man aged 18 to 30 who had mild COVID-19 (a few samples of this study predate the infection). Cell type and time point are not known.

V is TRBV6-5 and J is TRBJ2-7, with D maybe TRBD2 (6 bases). Trimming pared 6 bases from V and 3 bases from J, leaving 15 bases between. The CDR3 consists of 14 residues. The germline gives CDR1 MNHEY, CDR2 SVGAGI. This chain's CDR3 is CASSIRPGDYEQYV. The CDR3 coding sequence is TGTGCCAGCAGCATACGCCCGGGGGACTACGAGCAGTACGTC.

This clonotype was picked up a small number of times. V gene TRBV14 combines with J gene TRBJ2-7; D may correspond to TRBD1 or TRBD2 (5 bases each). V lost 8 bases, J lost 4 bases, and 12 bases lay in between. The germline V gene encodes CDR1 SGHDN and CDR2 FVKESK. The CDR3 has 12 residues. DNA of the CDR3: TGTGCCAGCCTCATGGGGGTATACGAGCAGTACTTC. Protein: CASLMGVYEQYF.

Only a few counts were recorded for this clonotype. The CDR3 nucleotides read TGTGCCAGCAGCTTAGACGGCTACACTGAAGCTTTCTTT. Amino acid sequence: CASSLDGYTEAFF. The chain links TRBV11-2 to TRBJ1-1; D not resolved. The ends were cut back, 0 bases at V and 3 bases at J, with 5 bases in the middle. The CDR3 is made up of 13 amino acids. Germline lookup yields CDR1 SGHAT and CDR2 FQNNGV.

This chain joins TRBV27 and TRBJ1-6, with D maybe TRBD1 (5 bases). The V and J ends lost 0 bases and 9 bases respectively, with 12 bases between them. Germline values: CDR1 MNHEY, CDR2 SMNVEV (reference sequence). The CDR3 has 15 amino acids. CDR3 in DNA: TGTGCCAGCAGTTTATCTGTCGGGGGTGGTTCACCCCTCCACTTT. This gives the protein CASSLSVGGGSPLHF.

The V gene is TRBV6-5, the J gene TRBJ1-2, with D possibly being TRBD1 (6 bases). Per germline, CDR1 MNHEY and CDR2 SVGAGI. The CDR3 runs 14 residues. V was pared by 2 bases and J by 2 bases, with 9 bases between. The CDR3 region has the DNA TGTGCCAGCAGTTACGGGGGGCAGAACTATGGCTACACCTTC. It yields the protein CASSYGGQNYGYTF.

This clonotype was seen a handful of times. The rearrangement uses TRBV10-3 and TRBJ1-3; the D is unclear. CDR1 is ENHRY, CDR2 SYGVKD, per germline. V gave up 6 bases and J gave up 0 bases, with 12 bases separating them. The CDR3 loop spans 15 amino acids. The chain's CDR3 is CAISAGLSSGNTIYF. The CDR3 bases are TGTGCCATCAGCGCGGGTCTTAGCTCTGGAAACACCATATATTTT.

This clonotype has more than one count but fewer than ten. V and J are TRBV29-1 and TRBJ2-1; 7 bases align to TRBD1. Germline V gene sequence: CDR1 SQVTM, CDR2 ANQGSEA. Losses at the gene ends were 4 bases for V and 16 bases for J; bases not matched to a gene: 10. The CDR3 runs 11 residues. The CDR3 region is CSVGDDRELFF. The CDR3 region has the DNA TGCAGCGTTGGTGATGACAGGGAGCTCTTCTTC.

The chain is built from TRBV9 and TRBJ1-3, with 9 bases lining up with TRBD1. The CDR3 runs 16 residues. Germline trimming cut 5 bases from V and 0 bases from J; bases unmatched to any gene: 6. The germline CDR1 and CDR2 sequences are SGDLS and YYNGEE. The CDR3 DNA sequence: TGTGCCAGCAGTCGAGGACAGGGGACCTCTGGAAACACCATATATTTT. It specifies CASSRGQGTSGNTIYF.

In this sample, this clonotype turned up many times. V gene TRBV7-2 combines with J gene TRBJ1-6; no clear D gene. Germline CDR1 SGHTA, CDR2 FQGNSA. The CDR3 covers 14 residues. Trimming left V 4 bases short and J 6 bases short, with 10 bases between. CDR3 amino acids: CASSSNLINSPLHF. The CDR3 DNA reads as TGTGCCAGCAGCTCCAATCTTATTAATTCACCCCTCCACTTT.

For the CDR3, the DNA is TGCGCCAGCAGCCAAGAGAGGGACAGAGAGCAGTTCTTC. This translates into CASSQERDREQFF. V usage is TRBV4-3 and J usage is TRBJ2-1; 7 nucleotides agree with TRBD1. Germline V gene data show CDR1 as LGHNA and CDR2 as YSLEER. CDR3 length: 13 amino acids. With V trimmed by 0 bases and J by 10 bases, 3 bases remained unmatched.

The V and J genes are TRBV4-1 and TRBJ1-4; D is uncertain. This CDR3 comprises 12 residues. The germline V and J ends were trimmed by 1 base and 8 bases, with 5 bases remaining between them. Germline V gene sequence: CDR1 MGHRA, CDR2 YSYEKL. The CDR3 DNA reads TGCGCCAGCAGCCAAGTGGCCGAAAAACTGTTTTTT. It specifies CASSQVAEKLFF.

This clonotype was seen a few times. The chain has TRBV7-3 and TRBJ2-1; 8 bases are shared with TRBD1. Germline CDR1 SGHTA, CDR2 FQGTGA. This CDR3 region has 16 residues. V lost 1 base and J lost 2; bases outside the gene matches: 4. This chain's CDR3 is CASSLRGTGTYNEQFF. For the CDR3, the DNA is TGTGCCAGCAGCTTAAGAGGGACAGGTACCTACAATGAGCAGTTCTTC.

This clonotype was detected only a few times. The chain joins TRBV7-2 to TRBJ2-7; the D call may be TRBD1 or TRBD2 (5 bases each). V lost 0 bases and J 3 bases, leaving 9 bases between the germline ends. Germline loops: CDR1 SGHTA, CDR2 FQGNSA. This CDR3 comprises 14 residues. CDR3 bases: TGTGCCAGCAGCTTAGCAGGGACCCTCTACGAGCAGTACGTC. Its translation is CASSLAGTLYEQYV.

In its sample, this clonotype was seen a few times. V and J are TRBV4-3 and TRBJ1-1; D is perhaps TRBD1 (5 bases). The germline V and J ends were trimmed by 0 bases and 0 bases, with 14 bases remaining between them. The CDR3 has 17 residues. CDR1 and CDR2 (germline): LGHNA, YSLEER. Written as DNA, the CDR3 is TGCGCCAGCAGCCAAGATCGACAGACCCCGGTGAACACTGAAGCTTTCTTT. It translates to CASSQDRQTPVNTEAFF.

The rearrangement links TRBV6-2 or TRBV6-3 to TRBJ2-7; D unclear. V was trimmed by 4 bases and J by 2 bases, leaving 9 bases between them. CDR1 is MNHEY, CDR2 SVGEGT, per germline. The length of the CDR3 is 13 residues. The CDR3 nucleotides read TGTGCCAGCAGTTTGACAAGAACCTACGAGCAGTACTTC. Residues: CASSLTRTYEQYF.

This clonotype was found many times. The chain carries TRBV20-1 and TRBJ2-5; 8 positions agree with TRBD1. CDR1 is DFQATT, CDR2 SNEGSKA, per germline (reference sequence). The CDR3 runs 13 residues. After removal of 2 bases from V and 3 bases from J, the junction contained 2 bases not matched to a gene. The CDR3 DNA sequence: TGCAGTGCTAGACGGACAGGGAAAGAGACCCAGTACTTC. This translates into CSARRTGKETQYF.

This clonotype was detected a few times. The CDR3 DNA sequence: TGTGCCACCAGCAGAGATCTCGGGCTCCGAGGCACTGAAGCTTTCTTT. Translating gives CATSRDLGLRGTEAFF. V is TRBV15 and J is TRBJ1-1, with D uncertain. CDR3 length equals 16 residues. V dropped 0 bases and J dropped 4 bases, with 15 bases sitting between them. Germline V gene lookup returns CDR1 LNHNV and CDR2 YYDKDF (reference sequence).

This clonotype was seen a few times. The rearrangement links TRBV3-1 to TRBJ1-6; no definite D call. This CDR3 spans 14 amino acids. Between the trimmed V and J ends, which lost 0 bases and 9 bases, there was a span of 9 bases. Per the germline V gene, CDR1 is LGHDT and CDR2 is YNNKEL (reference sequence). The CDR3 loop reads CASSQDTVTSPLHF. As DNA, the CDR3 is TGTGCCAGCAGCCAAGATACGGTGACTTCACCCCTCCACTTT. Full variable domain (outside the CDR3, taken from reference TRBV3-1 and TRBJ1-6): DTAVSQTPKYLVTQMGNDKSIKCEQNLGHDTMYWYKQDSKKFLKIMFSYNNKELIINETVPNRFSPKSPDKAHLNLHINSLELGDSAVYFCASSQDTVTSPLHFGNGTRLTVT.

This clonotype has ten or more counts. J is TRBJ2-1 and V is TRBV6-5; TRBD1 matches 9 bases. V dropped 6 bases and J dropped 4; count of bases not matched to a gene: 10. The CDR3 has 16 residues. Germline V gene lookup returns CDR1 MNHEY and CDR2 SVGAGI. In DNA form, the CDR3 reads TGTGCCAGCAGCCCCGATCCCGGGACAGGGTACAATGAGCAGTTCTTC. Amino acid sequence: CASSPDPGTGYNEQFF.

The rearrangement uses TRBV7-2 and TRBJ1-5; 8 bases match TRBD1. The CDR3 loop spans 13 amino acids. Per germline, CDR1 SGHTA and CDR2 FQGNSA. V dropped 5 bases and J dropped 10; count of bases not matched to a gene: 7. This chain's CDR3 is CASSAGQGHPQHF. As DNA, the CDR3 is TGTGCCAGCAGCGCAGGACAGGGTCACCCCCAGCATTTT.

V gene TRBV21-1 combines with J gene TRBJ1-1; TRBD1 is the table's D call and was not checked against the DNA. TRBV21-1 is an annotated pseudogene. This CDR3 has 22 amino acids. The CDR3 DNA is TGTGCCAGCAGCAACCAAAAAACCGCGACAGACGGGGAACCCGGGCTGAACACTGAAGCTTTCTTT. This sequence encodes CASSNQKTATDGEPGLNTEAFF.

The chain combines TRBV18 with TRBJ2-7; D gene ambiguous. From germline, CDR1 is KGHSH and CDR2 LQKENI. The CDR3 has 13 amino acids. V dropped 4 bases and J dropped 3 bases, with 10 bases sitting between them. The CDR3 sequence is CASSLMENYEQYF. Written as DNA, the CDR3 is TGTGCCAGCTCACTAATGGAAAACTACGAGCAGTACTTC.

This clonotype was counted a few times. The V gene is TRBV5-4, the J gene TRBJ2-6; TRBD1 or TRBD2 may be the D gene (5 bases each). The CDR3 sequence is 14 residues long. Germline V gene sequence: CDR1 SGHNT, CDR2 YYREEE (reference sequence). Trimming pared 5 bases from V and 0 bases from J, leaving 6 bases between. CDR3 region: CASRGDSGANVLTF. The DNA of the CDR3 is TGTGCCAGCAGGGGGGACTCTGGGGCCAACGTCCTGACTTTC.

As regards this clonotype: Since a much larger clone is just one base distant, this may be a read error. V and J are TRBV7-2 and TRBJ2-3; 8 nucleotides align to TRBD2. Per the germline V gene, CDR1 is SGHTA and CDR2 is FQGNSA. The CDR3 length is 14 residues. Trimming took 5 bases from V and 4 from J; bases not matched to a gene: 5. The CDR3: CASSTGGVSDTQYF. CDR3 nucleotides: TGTGCCAGCAGCACCGGGGGGGTATCAGATACGCAGTATTTT.

This clonotype occurred a few times. The gene calls are TRBV7-9 and TRBJ1-2; 7 nucleotides match TRBD1. After removal of 4 bases from V and 1 base from J, the junction contained 12 bases not matched to a gene. The germline CDR1 and CDR2 sequences are SEHNR and FQNEAQ (reference sequence). This CDR3 contains 17 residues. The CDR3 here is CASSSTRPTGFNYGYTF. In DNA, the CDR3 is TGTGCCAGCAGCTCTACCCGCCCGACAGGGTTTAACTATGGCTACACCTTC.

The chain uses TRBV7-8 and TRBJ2-5; 8 bases are a match to TRBD1. After removal of 4 bases from V and 6 bases from J, the junction contained 4 bases not matched to a gene. The CDR3 spans 13 residues. CDR1 and CDR2 (germline): SGHVS, FQNEAQ. This chain's CDR3 is CASSSRQGQTQYF. CDR3 in DNA: TGTGCCAGCAGCTCTCGACAGGGGCAGACCCAGTACTTC.

V usage is TRBV7-3 and J usage is TRBJ2-2, with 8 bases that match TRBD1. The germline V gene has CDR1 SGHTA and CDR2 FQGTGA. V lost 5 bases to trimming and J lost 6 bases; unmatched junction nucleotides: 5. The CDR3 length is 14 residues. This CDR3 reads CASSPTDRAGELFF. In DNA form, the CDR3 reads TGTGCCAGCAGCCCAACGGACAGGGCCGGGGAGCTGTTTTTT.

This sequence joins TRBV5-1 and TRBJ1-4; no reliable D call. This CDR3 is 13 amino acids long. V gave up 0 bases and J gave up 2 bases, with 2 bases separating them. The V gene's germline CDR1 is SGHRS and CDR2 YFSETQ. The CDR3 loop is CASSLVTNEKLFF. DNA for the CDR3: TGCGCCAGCAGCTTGGTCACTAATGAAAAACTGTTTTTT.

This clonotype was detected only a few times. V is TRBV7-2 and J is TRBJ2-6, with no clear D. The CDR3 runs 14 residues. Per germline, CDR1 SGHTA and CDR2 FQGNSA. The germline V and J ends were trimmed by 6 bases and 4 bases, with 10 bases remaining between them. The CDR3 DNA follows: TGTGCCAGCAGATACCCGAGGGGGGCCAACGTCCTGACTTTC. Its translation is CASRYPRGANVLTF.

The rearrangement links TRBV15 to TRBJ2-7; 7 bases align to TRBD1. After removal of 3 bases from V and 6 bases from J, the junction contained 5 bases not matched to a gene. Germline V gene sequence: CDR1 LNHNV, CDR2 YYDKDF (reference sequence). CDR3 size: 13 residues. The CDR3 here is CATSSRQGGEQYV. The CDR3, as DNA: TGTGCCACCAGCAGTCGACAGGGTGGCGAGCAGTACGTC.